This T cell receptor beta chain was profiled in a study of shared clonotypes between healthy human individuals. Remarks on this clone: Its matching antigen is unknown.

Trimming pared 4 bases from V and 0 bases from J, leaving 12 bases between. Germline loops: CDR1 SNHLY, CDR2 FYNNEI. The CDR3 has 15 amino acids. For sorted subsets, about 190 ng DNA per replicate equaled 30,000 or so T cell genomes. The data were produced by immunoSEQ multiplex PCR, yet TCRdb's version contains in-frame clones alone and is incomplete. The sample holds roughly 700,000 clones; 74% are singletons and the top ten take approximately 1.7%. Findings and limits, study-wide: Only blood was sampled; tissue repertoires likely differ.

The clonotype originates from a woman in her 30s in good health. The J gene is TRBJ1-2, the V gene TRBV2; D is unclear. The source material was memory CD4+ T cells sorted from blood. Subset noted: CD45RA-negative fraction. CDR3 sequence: CASSALAVPNYGYTF. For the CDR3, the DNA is TGTGCCAGCAGTGCCTTGGCAGTTCCTAACTATGGCTACACCTTC.